This TCR beta chain was retrieved from a study of T-cell reconstitution after alpha-beta-depleted transplantation in children. Study-wide findings and caveats: T cells produced anew were the main source of T-cell counts and diversity one year after transplant.

This clonotype was seen a handful of times. Its antigen is unknown. The germline CDR1 and CDR2 sequences are SGHRS and YFSETQ. J lost 2 bases, V lost 4 bases, and 7 bases had no gene match. CDR3 length: 17 amino acids. Unique molecular identifiers were incorporated when the TCRbeta library was constructed. TCRdb called the PCR reads again in MiXCR, with one record for every CDR3 protein. The table has roughly 310,000 distinct CDR3 sequences, 23% seen once. This chain joins TRBV5-1 and TRBJ2-7, with TRBD2 matching over 15 bases. The clonotype comes from a male patient aged 5 to 17 who had a stem cell transplant for acute lymphoblastic leukemia, so the T cells may come from the graft donor. The input for sequencing was PBMCs, mostly from graft donor cells, taken 180 days after TCRalphabeta/CD19-depleted stem cell transplant. CDR3 DNA: TGCGCCAGCAGCGTGGGGACTAGCGGGAGGAGACCCTACGAGCAGTACTTC. This encodes CASSVGTSGRRPYEQYF.